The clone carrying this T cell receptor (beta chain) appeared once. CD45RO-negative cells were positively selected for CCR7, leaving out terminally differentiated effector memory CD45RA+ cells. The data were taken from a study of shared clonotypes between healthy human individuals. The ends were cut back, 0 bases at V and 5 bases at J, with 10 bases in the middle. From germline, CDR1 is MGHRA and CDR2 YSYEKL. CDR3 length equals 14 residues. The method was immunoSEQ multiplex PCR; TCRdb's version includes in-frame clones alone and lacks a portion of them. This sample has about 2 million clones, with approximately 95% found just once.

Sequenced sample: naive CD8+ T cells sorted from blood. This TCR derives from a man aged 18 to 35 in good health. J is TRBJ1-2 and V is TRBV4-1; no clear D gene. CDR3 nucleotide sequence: TGCGCCAGCAGCCAAGATCTCGACTCTTATGGCTACACCTTC. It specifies CASSQDLDSYGYTF.